The sequence of this T cell receptor (beta chain) was determined in a study of Graves' ophthalmopathy and Graves' hyperthyroidism. With 1 base clipped from V and 2 bases from J, the junction kept 13 bases outside the gene matches. Looked up from germline, CDR1 is GTSNPN and CDR2 is SVGIG (reference sequence). This CDR3 contains 17 residues. Whole-study findings and limits: Most expanded thyroid clonotypes above 0.001 frequency also appeared in blood.

Details on this clonotype: Its antigen is not known.

CDR3 regions of TCR beta were amplified from RNA transcripts. RT-PCR with HTBI primers came first, then second-round multiplex PCR. A single record per CDR3 protein comes from TCRdb applying MiXCR to the multiplex PCR reads. The sample shows about 210,000 distinct CDR3 sequences, around 30% of them seen only once. Ophthalmopathy was moderately-to-severely active, CAS at least 3, NOSPECS at least 4, lasting under 3 months. This chain links TRBV30 with TRBJ2-7; 8 bases line up with TRBD1. The sequenced material came from peripheral blood. The receptor comes from a man aged 50 to 60 with Graves' ophthalmopathy. CDR3 region: CAWSGVGYGQGTYEQYF. The CDR3 coding sequence is TGTGCCTGGAGTGGAGTAGGATACGGACAGGGTACCTACGAGCAGTACTTC.